The 32 T cell receptor beta chains below come from one sample, sequenced in a study of shared clonotypes between healthy human individuals. Naive CD8 populations comprised CD45RO-negative cells positively selected for CCR7, excluding terminally differentiated effector memory CD45RA+ cells. Profiling relied on immunoSEQ multiplex PCR, and the TCRdb table lists in-frame clones only, not all of them. The table shows hundreds of thousands of clones, with about 91% occurring only once. Sequencing input: naive CD8+ T cells sorted from blood. Receptors were obtained from a man aged 30-40 years in good health.

The chain joins TRBV27 to TRBJ1-4; D is uncertain. The V end was cut by 5 bases, the J end by 0 bases, with 10 bases between. The CDR3 length is 15 residues. Per the germline V gene, CDR1 is MNHEY and CDR2 is SMNVEV (reference sequence). In DNA form, the CDR3 reads TGTGCCAGCAGTCCTTACCCTCCAACTAATGAAAAACTGTTTTTT. This encodes CASSPYPPTNEKLFF. Using reference TRBV27 and TRBJ1-4 for the parts outside the CDR3, the full variable domain is EAQVTQNPRYLITVTGKKLTVTCSQNMNHEYMSWYRQDPGLGLRQIYYSMNVEVTDKGDVPEGYKVSRKEKRNFPLILESPSPNQTSLYFCASSPYPPTNEKLFFGSGTQLSVL.

The genes are TRBV10-3 and TRBJ2-3; 9 bases are shared with TRBD2. From germline, CDR1 is ENHRY and CDR2 SYGVKD. The V and J ends lost 3 bases and 0 bases, in that order; junction bases with no gene match: 7. The CDR3 is 17 residues long. The CDR3: CAISDSGRTVSTDTQYF. The CDR3 nucleotides are TGTGCCATCAGTGATAGCGGGAGAACAGTTAGCACAGATACGCAGTATTTT.

The genes are TRBV7-9 and TRBJ2-5; 8 nucleotides agree with TRBD2. This CDR3 region has 16 residues. The V gene end was trimmed by 2 bases and the J gene end by 7 bases; junction bases not matched to a gene: 12. The germline CDR1 and CDR2 sequences are SEHNR and FQNEAQ (reference sequence). CDR3 coding DNA: TGTGCCAGCAGCTTATTGCCCCGGGAGGGCCAGGGGACCCAGTACTTC. The encoded protein is CASSLLPREGQGTQYF.

The rearrangement joins TRBV7-3 to TRBJ2-1; TRBD1 is a possible D gene (5 bases). The CDR3 loop spans 13 amino acids. Germline V gene lookup returns CDR1 SGHTA and CDR2 FQGTGA. V was cut by 0 bases and J by 8 bases, with 8 bases left in between. The CDR3 protein is CASSLTLGHEQFF. In DNA form, the CDR3 reads TGTGCCAGCAGCTTAACGTTGGGGCATGAGCAGTTCTTC.

The CDR3 is CASSDAASGRNEQFF. CDR3 bases: TGTGCCAGCAGTGACGCGGCTAGCGGGAGGAATGAGCAGTTCTTC. The J gene is TRBJ2-1, the V gene TRBV5-4, with 11 bases lining up with TRBD2. The germline CDR1 and CDR2 sequences are SGHNT and YYREEE (reference sequence). CDR3 length: 15 amino acids. After removal of 5 bases from V and 7 bases from J, the junction contained 8 bases not matched to a gene.

This rearrangement joins TRBV5-5 to TRBJ2-6; a weak D match, TRBD2 (6 bases). The germline V gene encodes CDR1 SGHKS and CDR2 YYEKEE (reference sequence). The CDR3 has 16 amino acids. Trimming pared 7 bases from V and 0 bases from J, leaving 14 bases between. The CDR3 reads CASLGGTLSGANVLTF. CDR3 sequence (DNA): TGTGCCAGCTTGGGCGGGACCCTCTCTGGGGCCAACGTCCTGACTTTC.

The chain is built from TRBV11-2 and TRBJ2-3, with D possibly TRBD2 on 6 matching bases. Germline loops: CDR1 SGHAT, CDR2 FQNNGV. The CDR3 runs to 14 residues. V dropped 3 bases and J dropped 2 bases, with 9 bases sitting between them. Here the CDR3 reads CASSLAGPTDTQYF. The CDR3, as DNA: TGTGCCAGCAGCTTGGCGGGACCCACAGATACGCAGTATTTT.

V usage is TRBV30 and J usage is TRBJ2-1; no clear D gene. Germline assignment: CDR1 GTSNPN and CDR2 SVGIG (reference sequence). The CDR3 totals 12 residues. The V end was cut by 1 base, the J end by 10 bases, with 11 bases between. The CDR3 loop is CAWSESAHEQFF. The CDR3 DNA sequence: TGTGCCTGGAGTGAGTCGGCACACGAGCAGTTCTTC.

The V gene is TRBV19, the J gene TRBJ1-5; 9 bases agree with TRBD1. CDR3 size: 14 residues. The trim removed 5 bases at V and 7 bases at J, leaving 6 bases unmatched. Germline V gene data show CDR1 as LNHDA and CDR2 as SQIVND (reference sequence). The CDR3 DNA is TGTGCCAGTAGTCTGGGACAGGGCCGGCAGCCCCAGCATTTT. It codes for CASSLGQGRQPQHF.

The chain employs TRBV29-1 and TRBJ1-4; maybe TRBD1 (6 bases). Trimming removed 7 bases from V and 1 base from J, with 10 bases in between. The CDR3 loop spans 13 amino acids. The germline V gene has CDR1 SQVTM and CDR2 ANQGSEA. The CDR3 here is CSALQGTNEKLFF. The CDR3, as DNA: TGCAGCGCTTTACAGGGAACTAATGAAAAACTGTTTTTT.

The chain uses TRBV7-6 and TRBJ2-5; D is unresolved. The CDR3 runs 14 residues. Germline lookup yields CDR1 SGHVS and CDR2 FNYEAQ. The ends were cut back, 0 bases at V and 2 bases at J, with 7 bases in the middle. The CDR3 spells CASSLASLQETQYF. The CDR3 DNA sequence: TGTGCCAGCAGCTTAGCCAGCTTGCAAGAGACCCAGTACTTC.

The V call is TRBV5-4, the J call TRBJ1-1; D ambiguous. Germline V gene data show CDR1 as SGHNT and CDR2 as YYREEE (reference sequence). V lost 7 bases and J 6 bases, leaving 10 bases between the germline ends. This CDR3 comprises 11 residues. The CDR3 spells CASGFSAEAFF. The CDR3 nucleotides are TGTGCCAGCGGGTTCTCAGCTGAAGCTTTCTTT.

V is TRBV28 and J is TRBJ2-1, with 10 bases matching TRBD2. The CDR3 spans 14 residues. CDR1 is MDHEN and CDR2 is SYDVKM in the germline V gene. V trimming: 4 bases; J trimming: 8 bases; junction bases outside the gene matches: 5. The CDR3 region has the DNA TGTGCCAGCAGTTCACTAGCGGGAATTGATGAGCAGTTCTTC. Translation gives CASSSLAGIDEQFF.

This chain uses TRBV9 with TRBJ2-5; 8 bases align to TRBD1. Germline loops: CDR1 SGDLS, CDR2 YYNGEE. Unmatched junction bases numbered 6, after V lost 3 bases and J lost 5 bases. The CDR3 covers 14 residues. DNA of the CDR3: TGTGCCAGCAGCGCCCGGACAGGGCGGGAGACCCAGTACTTC. Its translation: CASSARTGRETQYF.

The chain uses TRBV28 and TRBJ2-7; D might be TRBD1 (5 bases). Trimming cost V 5 bases and J 4 bases, with 15 bases left between them. The germline gives CDR1 MDHEN, CDR2 SYDVKM. CDR3 length: 14 amino acids. CDR3 in DNA: TGTGCCAGCAGTCCGATGACAGTACGGTACGAGCAGTACTTC. Protein product: CASSPMTVRYEQYF.

J is TRBJ1-2 and V is TRBV5-6, with D possibly TRBD1 on 5 matching bases. The V end was cut by 4 bases, the J end by 4 bases, with 14 bases between. Germline V gene lookup returns CDR1 SGHDT and CDR2 YYEEEE. The CDR3 extends over 14 amino acids. The CDR3 loop is CASSPVGASYGYTF. The CDR3 DNA reads TGTGCCAGCAGCCCGGTAGGGGCTAGCTATGGCTACACCTTC.

The genes are TRBV7-6 and TRBJ2-7; D gene ambiguous. Trimming took 5 bases from V and 2 from J, leaving 13 bases between them. CDR3 length: 14 residues. Germline assignment: CDR1 SGHVS and CDR2 FNYEAQ. The CDR3 region is CASSQDGYPYEQYF. The CDR3 region has the DNA TGTGCCAGCAGCCAGGATGGTTACCCCTACGAGCAGTACTTC.

The chain's CDR3 is CASSSGLGENIQYF. CDR3 nucleotides: TGTGCCAGCAGCTCGGGACTAGGGGAAAACATTCAGTACTTC. The chain links TRBV11-2 to TRBJ2-4, with 8 positions matching TRBD2. The CDR3 covers 14 residues. Trimming cost V 4 bases and J 5 bases; bases outside gene matches: 4. Germline V gene data show CDR1 as SGHAT and CDR2 as FQNNGV.

The rearrangement links TRBV11-3 to TRBJ2-2; D is possibly TRBD1 (5 bases). This CDR3 region has 16 residues. CDR1 is SGHNT, CDR2 YENEEA, per germline. V dropped 5 bases and J dropped 11 bases, with 24 bases sitting between them. The DNA for the CDR3 is TGTGCCAGCAGCCAATCAGGGTCCTTAACCGAGGAAGAGCTGTTTTTT. It yields the protein CASSQSGSLTEEELFF.

This rearrangement joins TRBV7-9 to TRBJ2-5; 8 bases map to TRBD1. CDR3 length: 15 amino acids. V dropped 3 bases and J dropped 5; count of bases not matched to a gene: 8. Germline CDR1 SEHNR, CDR2 FQNEAQ (reference sequence). CDR3 region: CASSFRQGTGETQYF. CDR3 coding DNA: TGTGCCAGCAGCTTCCGACAGGGGACGGGGGAGACCCAGTACTTC. Looking up the rest from reference TRBV7-9 and TRBJ2-5 gives the full variable domain: DTGVSQNPRHKITKRGQNVTFRCDPISEHNRLYWYRQTLGQGPEFLTYFQNEAQLEKSRLLSDRFSAERPKGSFSTLEIQRTEQGDSAMYLCASSFRQGTGETQYFGPGTRLLVL.

The rearrangement uses TRBV29-1 and TRBJ2-5; 10 nucleotides line up with TRBD2. CDR3 size: 19 residues. Germline V gives CDR1 SQVTM, CDR2 ANQGSEA. J was trimmed by 4 bases and V by 3 bases; bases with no gene match: 20. For the CDR3, the DNA is TGCAGCGTTGATCAGCCTCAGACTAGCGGGCTACTCCCGGGAGAGACCCAGTACTTC. As protein: CSVDQPQTSGLLPGETQYF.

The chain combines TRBV7-9 with TRBJ1-3, with no clear D. In germline, CDR1 is SEHNR, CDR2 FQNEAQ (reference sequence). V gave up 3 bases and J gave up 2 bases, with 8 bases separating them. CDR3 size: 14 residues. CDR3 DNA sequence: TGTGCCAGCAGCTTCATGGTAGCTGGAAACACCATATATTTT. It specifies CASSFMVAGNTIYF.

The chain links TRBV28 to TRBJ2-1; weak D call: TRBD2 (6 bases). Trimming took 6 bases from V and 7 from J, leaving 22 bases between them. CDR3 length: 16 residues. Germline V gene lookup returns CDR1 MDHEN and CDR2 SYDVKM. The CDR3 nucleotides are TGTGCCAGCAGCCCCTGGGGGACTGGTCCTCCGAATGAGCAGTTCTTC. Translation gives CASSPWGTGPPNEQFF.

This chain links TRBV2 with TRBJ2-3; D unresolved. In germline, CDR1 is SNHLY, CDR2 FYNNEI. The CDR3 is made up of 11 amino acids. Trimming took 6 bases from V and 5 from J, leaving 6 bases between them. The CDR3 here is CASSVIDTQYF. The DNA of the CDR3 is TGTGCCAGCAGCGTGATAGATACGCAGTATTTT.

The CDR3 protein is CASSGTDPLYNEQFF. Here the CDR3 DNA reads TGCGCCAGCAGTGGGACCGACCCTCTCTACAATGAGCAGTTCTTC. V gene TRBV10-1 combines with J gene TRBJ2-1; no clear D. Trimming left V 4 bases short and J 3 bases short, with 13 bases between. The length of the CDR3 is 15 residues. Germline CDR1 is WNHNN and CDR2 is SYGVQD (reference sequence).

V usage is TRBV27 and J usage is TRBJ1-1; D gene unclear. Germline loops: CDR1 MNHEY, CDR2 SMNVEV (reference sequence). The CDR3 contains 15 residues. V lost 1 base, J lost 0 bases, and 9 bases lay in between. The CDR3 protein is CASSLLGNLNTEAFF. DNA of the CDR3: TGTGCCAGCAGTTTATTGGGGAACTTGAACACTGAAGCTTTCTTT.

The CDR3 bases are TGTGCCATCCTAATCGGGACAGGGGCCTATGGCTACACCTTC. This gives the protein CAILIGTGAYGYTF. The rearrangement links TRBV10-3 to TRBJ1-2; 10 bases map to TRBD1. V shed 8 bases and J 4 bases; nucleotides not matched to a gene: 7. The germline CDR1 and CDR2 sequences are ENHRY and SYGVKD. The CDR3 totals 14 residues.

This clone was recorded once. The V gene is TRBV6-1, the J gene TRBJ2-3, with D possibly TRBD1 on 5 matching bases. Germline V gives CDR1 MNHNS, CDR2 SASEGT. Trimming took off 2 bases at V and 7 bases at J, with 22 bases between the two ends. The CDR3 has 17 amino acids. In nucleotides, the CDR3 is TGTGCCAGCAGTGAACCGAAGCGAAAGACAGATGTCTATACGCAGTATTTT. This encodes CASSEPKRKTDVYTQYF.

As for this clone: Distinct nucleotide sequences in the sample also encode this CDR3. The chain uses TRBV9 and TRBJ2-7; 8 bases map to TRBD2. Germline V gene lookup returns CDR1 SGDLS and CDR2 YYNGEE. V lost 2 bases and J lost 0; bases outside the gene matches: 4. The length of the CDR3 is 15 residues. For the CDR3, the DNA is TGTGCCAGCAGCGTCGGGGGGGGAATCTCCTACGAGCAGTACTTC. Its protein is CASSVGGGISYEQYF.

The rearrangement joins TRBV14 to TRBJ2-5; D remains unclear. The length of the CDR3 is 13 residues. V was cut by 0 bases and J by 0 bases, with 2 bases left in between. Germline values: CDR1 SGHDN, CDR2 FVKESK. CDR3 DNA sequence: TGTGCCAGCAGCCAAGACAACCAAGAGACCCAGTACTTC. Its translation: CASSQDNQETQYF.

In this sample, this clone turned up a few times. The CDR3 DNA reads as TGTGCCAGCAGCTTACTAGCGGGAGGGAACACCGGGGAGCTGTTTTTT. Translating gives CASSLLAGGNTGELFF. V is TRBV13 and J is TRBJ2-2; 11 bases line up with TRBD2. V gave up 2 bases and J gave up 1 base; unmatched junction bases: 0. The germline gives CDR1 PRHDT, CDR2 FYEKMQ (reference sequence). CDR3 length: 16 amino acids.

J is TRBJ1-4 and V is TRBV7-9; D is ambiguous. The V end lost 3 bases, the J end lost 8 bases, and 13 bases lay between the germline ends. The CDR3 is 14 residues long. The V gene's germline CDR1 is SEHNR and CDR2 FQNEAQ (reference sequence). CDR3 sequence (DNA): TGTGCCAGCAGCTTCCTAACAGATGGGGAAAAACTGTTTTTT. Translating gives CASSFLTDGEKLFF.